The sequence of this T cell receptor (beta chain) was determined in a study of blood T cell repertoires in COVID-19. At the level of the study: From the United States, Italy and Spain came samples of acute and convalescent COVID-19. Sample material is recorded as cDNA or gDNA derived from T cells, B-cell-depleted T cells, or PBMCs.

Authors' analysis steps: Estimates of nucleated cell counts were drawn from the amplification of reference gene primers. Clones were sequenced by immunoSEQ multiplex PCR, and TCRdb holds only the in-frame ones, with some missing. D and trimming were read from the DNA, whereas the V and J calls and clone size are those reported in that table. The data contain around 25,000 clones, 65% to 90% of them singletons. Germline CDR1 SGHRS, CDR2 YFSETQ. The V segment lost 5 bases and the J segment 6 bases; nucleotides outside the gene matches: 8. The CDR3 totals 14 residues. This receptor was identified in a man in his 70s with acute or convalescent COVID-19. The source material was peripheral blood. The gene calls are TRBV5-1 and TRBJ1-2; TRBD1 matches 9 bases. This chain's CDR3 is CASRMSGTGHGYTF. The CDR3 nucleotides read TGCGCCAGCAGGATGTCCGGGACAGGGCATGGCTACACCTTC.